The rows below give T cell receptor beta chains drawn from one sample of a study of T cell clonotyping in hematopoietic cell transplantation. Profiling relied on immunoSEQ multiplex PCR, and the TCRdb table lists in-frame clones only, not all of them. The sample has around 17,000 clones, approximately 81% seen once. The sample in question was PBMCs, obtained 100 days after allogeneic stem cell transplant. These receptors all come from a male patient aged 55 to 70 who had an allogeneic stem cell transplant from a related donor, so the T cells may come from the graft donor. Some clones in this sample may be carry-over from other donors' samples. Each CDR3 is given with its conserved first and last residue. D genes are given only for firm matches. The size entry is marked missing in some rows and otherwise reads once, few, many or a size class.

d_call	v_call	j_call	clone_size	cdr3_aa	cdr3_nt
-	TRBV5-1	TRBJ2-7	-	CASNPGMGTTYGYEQYF	TGCGCCAGCAACCCGGGGATGGGGACCACGTATGGGTACGAGCAGTACTTC
-	TRBV25-1	TRBJ1-5	-	CASSEGNGVSESQHF	TGTGCCAGCAGTGAAGGAAACGGTGTCTCGGAGTCCCAGCATTTT
TRBD2	TRBV5-4	TRBJ2-7	-	CASSGGGSYEQYF	TGTGCCAGCAGCGGCGGGGGCTCCTACGAGCAGTACTTC
TRBD2	TRBV5-5	TRBJ2-7	-	CASSLVLAGEQYF	TGTGCCAGCAGCTTGGTACTAGCGGGCGAGCAGTACTTC
-	TRBV6-6	TRBJ1-3	once	CASSYSTRAGNTIYF	TGTGCCAGCAGTTACTCGACCAGGGCTGGAAACACCATATATTTT
-	TRBV19	TRBJ1-2	-	CASSRDLRWGFYTF	TGTGCCAGTAGCCGGGACCTCAGATGGGGTTTCTACACCTTC
-	TRBV30	TRBJ2-7	few	CAWSTGEGSGEQYF	TGTGCCTGGAGTACGGGGGAAGGGAGCGGCGAGCAGTACTTC
-	TRBV11-2	TRBJ2-7	-	CASSPDRSSYEQYF	TGTGCCAGCAGTCCGGACCGGAGCTCCTACGAGCAGTACTTC
TRBD1	TRBV11-2	TRBJ2-7	once	CASSFMGTGGYEQYF	TGTGCCAGCAGCTTTATGGGGACAGGGGGCTACGAGCAGTACTTC
-	TRBV11-3	TRBJ2-2	few	CASSWTNAAGELFF	TGTGCCAGCAGCTGGACTAATGCTGCCGGGGAGCTGTTTTTT
TRBD1	TRBV2	TRBJ2-3	-	CAREGQGGTDTQYF	TGTGCCAGGGAGGGACAGGGCGGCACAGATACGCAGTATTTT
TRBD1	TRBV4-2	TRBJ2-7	-	CASSQEIGTGGYEQYF	TGTGCCAGCAGCCAAGAAATTGGGACAGGGGGCTACGAGCAGTACTTC
-	TRBV4-3	TRBJ1-2	-	CASSQDQRMDYGYTF	TGCGCCAGCAGCCAAGATCAAAGGATGGACTATGGCTACACCTTC
-	TRBV6-1	TRBJ2-5	-	CASSEIGGETQYF	TGTGCCAGCAGTGAAATTGGGGGCGAGACCCAGTACTTC
TRBD1	TRBV29-1	TRBJ1-4	-	CSAAGGSATNEKLFF	TGCAGCGCAGCAGGGGGCTCTGCAACTAATGAAAAACTGTTTTTT
-	TRBV5-6	TRBJ2-7	-	CASSSGFYEQYF	TGTGCCAGCAGCTCGGGGTTCTACGAGCAGTACTTC
-	TRBV11-1	TRBJ1-6	-	CASSPGHPGSPLHF	TGTGCCAGCAGCCCGGGACACCCCGGATCACCCCTCCACTTT
TRBD1	TRBV4-1	TRBJ2-7	-	CASSQIGTGLREQYF	TGCGCCAGCAGCCAGATAGGGACAGGGTTACGAGAGCAGTACTTC
TRBD2	TRBV9	TRBJ2-5	-	CASSPGTSGETQYF	TGTGCCAGCAGTCCGGGGACTAGCGGGGAGACCCAGTACTTC
-	TRBV9	TRBJ1-1	-	CASSTADSHWENTEAFF	TGTGCCAGCAGCACTGCGGACAGCCACTGGGAGAACACTGAAGCTTTCTTT
-	TRBV19	TRBJ1-2	-	CASSIDSPYGYTF	TGTGCCAGTTCTATCGACAGCCCCTATGGCTACACCTTC
-	TRBV28	TRBJ1-1	few	CASSLGAGVVGGRNEAFF	TGTGCCAGCAGTTTAGGGGCCGGAGTGGTGGGGGGACGTAATGAAGCTTTCTTT
-	TRBV11-2	TRBJ2-3	once	CASSPQPGDTQYF	TGTGCCAGCAGCCCACAACCCGGGGATACGCAGTATTTT
-	TRBV6-5	TRBJ1-5	few	CASRSKDQPQHF	TGTGCCAGCAGATCTAAGGATCAGCCCCAGCATTTT
-	TRBV6-1	TRBJ1-2	-	CASNREANYGYTF	TGTGCCAGCAACCGGGAAGCTAACTATGGCTACACCTTC
TRBD2	TRBV18	TRBJ2-2	-	CASSALAGHTGELFF	TGTGCCAGCTCGGCGTTAGCGGGGCACACCGGGGAGCTGTTTTTT
-	TRBV28	TRBJ1-6	-	CASSPGYNSPLHF	TGTGCCAGCAGTCCAGGGTATAATTCACCCCTCCACTTT
-	TRBV25-1	TRBJ2-1	once	CASSDFFGGSYNEQFF	TGTGCCAGCAGTGATTTTTTTGGCGGGTCCTACAATGAGCAGTTCTTC
TRBD1	TRBV7-6	TRBJ1-4	-	CASSLVPLDRMSNEKLFF	TGTGCCAGCAGCTTAGTCCCCCTGGACAGGATGAGTAATGAAAAACTGTTTTTT
-	TRBV5-1	TRBJ2-2	-	CASSLPILGQLGTGELFF	TGCGCCAGCAGCTTGCCCATTCTCGGACAGCTTGGGACCGGGGAGCTGTTTTTT
-	TRBV5-8	TRBJ2-7	-	CASSLVGGSYEQYF	TGTGCCAGCAGCTTGGTTGGAGGCTCCTACGAGCAGTACTTC
-	TRBV19	TRBJ2-1	-	CASSIAGLGLLYNEQFF	TGTGCCAGTAGTATAGCAGGACTGGGGCTTCTCTACAATGAGCAGTTCTTC
-	TRBV7-2	TRBJ1-4	-	CASTGGKKLFF	TGTGCCAGCACCGGAGGAAAAAAACTGTTTTTT
-	TRBV6-5	TRBJ2-7	-	CASSSGIYEQYF	TGTGCCAGCAGTTCTGGGATTTACGAGCAGTACTTC
-	TRBV2	TRBJ2-7	-	CASSALGYEQYF	TGTGCCAGCAGTGCATTAGGGTACGAGCAGTACTTC
-	TRBV4-1	TRBJ1-1	-	CASSQGNMNTEAFF	TGCGCCAGCAGCCAAGGGAACATGAACACTGAAGCTTTCTTT
-	TRBV9	TRBJ2-2	-	CASSPPGGLVTGELFF	TGTGCCAGCAGCCCTCCCGGGGGGCTCGTCACCGGGGAGCTGTTTTTT
-	TRBV4-2	TRBJ1-6	-	CASSQVVSRSSYNSPLHF	TGTGCCAGCAGCCAAGTGGTAAGCAGGAGCTCCTATAATTCACCCCTCCACTTT
TRBD1	TRBV18	TRBJ1-1	-	CASSLGQGKVNTEAFF	TGTGCCAGCTCACTCGGACAGGGCAAAGTTAACACTGAAGCTTTCTTT
TRBD1	TRBV6-5	TRBJ1-4	-	CASRTGFNEKLFF	TGTGCCAGCCGGACAGGGTTCAATGAAAAACTGTTTTTT
TRBD1	TRBV19	TRBJ1-3	-	CASTPDRAGNTIYF	TGTGCCAGTACACCCGACAGGGCTGGAAACACCATATATTTT
TRBD2	TRBV25-1	TRBJ2-5	-	CASTSTSGKLETQYF	TGTGCCAGCACAAGTACTAGCGGGAAACTAGAGACCCAGTACTTC
-	TRBV7-8	TRBJ1-3	-	CASSLTPSGNTIYF	TGTGCCAGCAGCCTCACACCCTCTGGAAACACCATATATTTT
-	TRBV4-1	TRBJ1-6	-	CASSQRNPQNSPLHF	TGCGCCAGCAGCCAAAGAAATCCTCAGAATTCACCCCTCCACTTT
-	TRBV6-5	TRBJ1-2	-	CASTPGGTPTGYTF	TGTGCCAGCACCCCGGGCGGGACTCCAACTGGCTACACCTTC